This T cell receptor (beta chain) was found in a study of T cell responses to AZD1222 COVID-19 vaccine (dated by TCRdb to the early 2020s). In terms of the full investigation: TCR sequencing was performed for roughly 240 trial participants, of whom roughly 200 were given two doses of AZD1222 and approximately 25 were given two doses of MenACWY control vaccine. Trial participants were enrolled by age into 18-55, 56-69 and 70-plus year subgroups, with around 150, 28 and 57 TCR-sequenced participants respectively.

The sample's time point label, in plain terms: about 28 days (+/-7) after the second vaccine dose. The treatment or condition label corresponds to: meningococcal conjugate vaccine given as trial control. Vaccinee samples were obtained from the UK trials COV001 and COV002, which included a single-blind randomized controlled phase 2/3 trial of AZD1222 (ChAdOx1 nCoV-19) in healthy adults. Trial participant PBMC samples were collected at day 0 and day 28 after the second dose for TCRbeta chain sequencing. In the case of this clone: Its antigen is currently not known. No base quality information exists; no much larger clone differs at one position.

General conclusions and limits of the study: Vaccine-associated CD4 TCRs spanned the whole spike protein, with dominant responses in regions 160-218 and 743-854. Reportedly, close to half of the unique spike-specific TCRs recognized epitopes lying outside the regions that are mutated in the B.1.351 and B.1.1.7 variants. In the small 56-69-year group, the increase in depth fell short of significance, most likely because of low power. Conclusions about previously exposed vaccinees are limited because only five to seven AZD1222 recipients were SARS-CoV-2 seropositive at baseline. Participants were mostly white British and included more females than males, and it was suggested by the authors that clonal diversity may have been underestimated. Because no samples from the day 14 peak response were available, repertoires could be characterized only after the peak T cell response. Spike-specific TCR breadth and depth rose significantly after two AZD1222 doses compared with day 0 and with MenACWY recipients.

Reading the germline V gene gives CDR1 MNHEY and CDR2 SVGAGI. The trim is 8 bases for V and 7 bases for J, with a gap of 12 bases between the germline ends. Measured from the cysteine to the phenylalanine, the CDR3 is 13 residues long. Only CDR3 DNA is held: 39 bases, read in frame from base 1. The CDR3 regions of human TCRbeta chains were analyzed by immunosequencing. From the authors' description of their analysis: Repertoire TCRs were checked for matches against a reference library of SARS-CoV-2-specific TCRs that had been generated using the MIRA antigen-specificity platform. Breadth was defined as the fraction of unique TCRs that were SARS-CoV-2-associated, and depth was defined as the fraction of total T cells that were SARS-CoV-2-associated. Each spike-specific TCR was assigned to its reactive spike region and to a CD4 or CD8 class using the MIRA data. Log10-transformed breadth and depth values were compared by one-way ANOVA with Sidak's multiple comparisons tests. TCRdb's version of the immuneACCESS table is confined to in-frame rearrangements and falls short of the full clone set. An unresolved V gene accounts for under half of the shortfall where checked; the remainder is of unknown origin. The DNA was the basis for D and trimming; V, J and clone size are from that table. The sample contains approximately 190,000 clones, around nine tenths of them found a single time. The top ten clones comprise roughly 4% of the sample.

The chain is encoded by TRBV6-5 joined to TRBJ1-6, with TRBD1 as a weak D call on 5 bases. The receptor's source is an adult who received the MenACWY meningococcal vaccine as a control. The specimen was peripheral blood, collected 28 days after the second dose of the MenACWY control vaccine. The sequenced DNA is TGTGCCAGCCAAACAGGACCCAATTCACCCCTCCACTTT. The resulting protein is CASQTGPNSPLHF.